This T cell receptor beta chain is drawn from a study of cytomegalovirus exposure and HLA in healthy donors. CDR3 length: 16 residues. The germline V gene has CDR1 SGHRS and CDR2 YFSETQ. After removal of 3 bases from V and 7 bases from J, the junction contained 6 bases not matched to a gene. Primers for the PCR totalled 60 Vbeta and 13 Jbeta. The repertoire was sequenced with immunoSEQ multiplex PCR; TCRdb's copy has only in-frame clones and lacks some. There are approximately 130,000 clones in the sample; around 72% occur only once, and roughly 3% lies in the top ten. This receptor was obtained from a human donor in good health. The chain carries TRBV5-1 and TRBJ2-1; 14 bases fit TRBD2. Specimen: PBMCs. The CDR3 loop is CASSSGLAGVGNEQFF. The DNA of the CDR3 is TGCGCCAGCAGCTCGGGACTAGCGGGAGTGGGAAATGAGCAGTTCTTC.